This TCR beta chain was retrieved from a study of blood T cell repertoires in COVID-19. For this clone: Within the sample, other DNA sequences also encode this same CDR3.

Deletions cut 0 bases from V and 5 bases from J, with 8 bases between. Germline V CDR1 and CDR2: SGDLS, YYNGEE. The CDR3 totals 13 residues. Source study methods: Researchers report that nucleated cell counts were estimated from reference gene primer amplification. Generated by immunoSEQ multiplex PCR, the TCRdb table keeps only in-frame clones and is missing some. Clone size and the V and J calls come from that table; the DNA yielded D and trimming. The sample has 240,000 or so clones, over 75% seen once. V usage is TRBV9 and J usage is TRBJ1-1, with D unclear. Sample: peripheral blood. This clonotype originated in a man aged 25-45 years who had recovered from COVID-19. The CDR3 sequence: CASSVGGSTEAFF. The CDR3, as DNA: TGTGCCAGCAGCGTAGGAGGGAGTACTGAAGCTTTCTTT. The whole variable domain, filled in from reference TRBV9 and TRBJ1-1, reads DSGVTQTPKHLITATGQRVTLRCSPRSGDLSVYWYQQSLDQGLQFLIQYYNGEERAKGNILERFSAQQFPDLHSELNLSSLELGDSALYFCASSVGGSTEAFFGQGTRLTVV.